This is a list of T cell receptor beta chains from one sample in a study of identifying expanded T cells in peripheral blood. Sequencing was performed with immunoSEQ multiplex PCR; in TCRdb, only in-frame clones are kept and a portion is missing. The sample comprises 83,000 or so clones, about 90% of which are singletons, and about 3.9% rests with the top ten. Sample: blood. These receptors all stem from a person aged 18 to 75 in good health. CDR3s include the opening cysteine and the closing phenylalanine or tryptophan. D genes are given only for firm matches. Clone size is shown for a subset of rows, as once, few, many or a class of expanded clone.

clone size	D gene	V gene	J gene	CDR3 DNA	CDR3 protein
NA	NA	TRBV4-3	TRBJ1-3	TGCGCCAGCAGCCAATGGACGGGGAACTCTGGAAACACCATATATTTT	CASSQWTGNSGNTIYF
NA	NA	TRBV28	TRBJ2-7	TGTGCCAGCAGCACACGCCACGAGCAGTACTTC	CASSTRHEQYF
NA	TRBD1	TRBV6-5	TRBJ1-5	TGTGCCAGCAAGAGGACAGGGGTCAATCAGCCCCAGCATTTT	CASKRTGVNQPQHF
NA	NA	TRBV6-1	TRBJ2-7	TGTGCCAGCAGTGAATGGGACTTCCTAGCCGGCGAGCAGTACTTC	CASSEWDFLAGEQYF
once	NA	TRBV28	TRBJ2-3	TGTGCCAGCAGTCCCACAGATACGCAGTATTTT	CASSPTDTQYF
once	NA	TRBV28	TRBJ1-3	TGTGCCAGCAGTTTAATCGTCGGGTCTACCTCTGGAAACACCATATATTTT	CASSLIVGSTSGNTIYF
once	NA	TRBV7-6	TRBJ2-5	TGTGCCAGCAGCTTTAGTAGTCGGGAGACCCAGTACTTC	CASSFSSRETQYF
NA	NA	TRBV2	TRBJ2-7	TGTGCCAGCTGTAAACCAGAGAGCTCCTACGAGCAGTACTTC	CASCKPESSYEQYF
NA	NA	TRBV29-1	TRBJ1-5	TGCAGCGTTGATCAAGGGCCCAATCAGCCCCAGCATTTT	CSVDQGPNQPQHF
NA	NA	TRBV11-2	TRBJ2-5	TGTGCCAGCAGCTTCAACAGACAAGAGACCCAGTACTTC	CASSFNRQETQYF
few	TRBD1	TRBV15	TRBJ1-5	TGTGCCACCAGCAGAGAGGGAGGGACAGGGGGACAGCCCCAGCATTTT	CATSREGGTGGQPQHF
NA	NA	TRBV27	TRBJ2-2	TGTGCCAGCATTGGGAGGACCGGGGAGCTGTTTTTT	CASIGRTGELFF
NA	TRBD2	TRBV6-1	TRBJ2-5	TGTGCCAGCAGTCTTAGCGGGGAGAACCAGTACTTC	CASSLSGENQYF
NA	NA	TRBV7-2	TRBJ2-5	TGTGCCAGCACCACACTAGGGGGGACCCAGTACTTC	CASTTLGGTQYF
NA	TRBD2	TRBV18	TRBJ2-1	TGTGCCAGCTCACCAGGGACTAGCGGGATCTACAATGAGCAGTTCTTC	CASSPGTSGIYNEQFF
NA	NA	TRBV5-1	TRBJ1-2	TGCGCCAGCAGCTTCCCAGGGGCCTATGGCTACACCTTC	CASSFPGAYGYTF
NA	NA	TRBV15	TRBJ2-1	TGTGCCACCAGCAGAGAAGGGCGGCTAGAAAGCAATGAGCAGTTCTTC	CATSREGRLESNEQFF
once	TRBD2	TRBV11-2	TRBJ2-5	TGTGCCAGCAGCTTTAGCGGGAGGGCCCTGGAGACCCAGTACTTC	CASSFSGRALETQYF
NA	TRBD2	TRBV5-1	TRBJ2-5	TGCGCCAGCAGCTTGGGTACTAGCGGACAAGAGACCCAGTACTTC	CASSLGTSGQETQYF
NA	TRBD1	TRBV5-1	TRBJ1-6	TGCGCCAGCAGCAGGGACAGGCTCCTCAATTCACCCCTCCACTTT	CASSRDRLLNSPLHF
NA	TRBD1	TRBV19	TRBJ2-3	TGTGCCAGTAGTAGGACAGGTCAAAGGGCAGATACGCAGTATTTT	CASSRTGQRADTQYF
NA	NA	TRBV7-3	TRBJ2-1	TGTGCCAGCAGATCCAGCGGGAATGAGCAGTTCTTC	CASRSSGNEQFF
NA	NA	TRBV11-2	TRBJ2-7	TGTGCCAGCAGCTTAACGCTAGGGGTCTACGAGCAGTACTTC	CASSLTLGVYEQYF
NA	TRBD2	TRBV28	TRBJ2-3	TGTGCCAGCAGTTTACGGCTAGCGGGGGCCACAGATACGCAGTATTTT	CASSLRLAGATDTQYF
few	TRBD1	TRBV19	TRBJ2-1	TGTGCCAGTAGTCTCGACAGGGAATCCTACAATGAGCAGTTCTTC	CASSLDRESYNEQFF
once	NA	TRBV10-3	TRBJ2-5	TGTGCCATCAGTGATGGGCGAGCGGCGGAGACCCAGTACTTC	CAISDGRAAETQYF
NA	TRBD2	TRBV6-1	TRBJ2-1	TGTGCCAGCAGTGGAGCCGGGACTAGCGGGAGGGAGGGTGAGCAGTTCTTC	CASSGAGTSGREGEQFF
NA	TRBD2	TRBV11-1	TRBJ2-1	TGTGCCAGCAGCCCCGGGACTAGCGGTCTCAATGAGCAGTTCTTC	CASSPGTSGLNEQFF
NA	NA	TRBV27	TRBJ2-7	TGTGCCAGCAGTTCGCCGGGGCAGACTACCTACGAGCAGTACTTC	CASSSPGQTTYEQYF
NA	TRBD2	TRBV27	TRBJ2-1	TGTGCCAGCAGTTTAGCGGGAGGCTACAATGAGCAGTTCTTC	CASSLAGGYNEQFF
NA	NA	TRBV7-2	TRBJ1-5	TGTGCCAGCAGCTTAGTCGGGGGATGGAGCAATCAGCCCCAGCATTTT	CASSLVGGWSNQPQHF
NA	TRBD1	TRBV5-6	TRBJ2-2	TGTGCCAGCAGCCTGGGGATGACAGGGCTCACCGGGGAGCTGTTTTTT	CASSLGMTGLTGELFF
NA	NA	TRBV7-9	TRBJ2-3	TGTGCCAGCAGCTTAGCTGGGACTAGCACAGATACGCAGTATTTT	CASSLAGTSTDTQYF
NA	TRBD2	TRBV7-8	TRBJ2-3	TGTGCCAGCAGCTCGCACTGGCTAGCGGAAGATACGCAGTATTTT	CASSSHWLAEDTQYF
once	TRBD2	TRBV5-6	TRBJ2-7	TGTGCCAGCAGCAACGGGGGGTCCTACGAGCAGTACTTC	CASSNGGSYEQYF
NA	NA	TRBV30	TRBJ1-4	TGTGCCTGGAATTTAGGCAGTGAAACTGCAACTAATGAAAAACTGTTTTTT	CAWNLGSETATNEKLFF
NA	TRBD1	TRBV5-1	TRBJ1-1	TGCGCCAGCAGCGGGACAGGAGGGGGGAACACTGAAGCTTTCTTT	CASSGTGGGNTEAFF
NA	TRBD1	TRBV10-2	TRBJ1-2	TGCGCCAGCAGTGTAGGGGGCGGCTATGGCTACACCTTC	CASSVGGGYGYTF
NA	TRBD1	TRBV7-9	TRBJ1-2	TGTGCCAGCAGACCTCGGACAGGAAACTATGGCTACACCTTC	CASRPRTGNYGYTF
NA	NA	TRBV6-1	TRBJ1-6	TGTGCCAGCAGTGAAGGGGTGGATAATTCACCCCTCCACTTT	CASSEGVDNSPLHF
NA	TRBD1	TRBV9	TRBJ2-5	TGTGCCAGCAGCGTAGCAGAGGGGACAGGGGCTCTCCAAGAGACCCAGTACTTC	CASSVAEGTGALQETQYF
NA	NA	TRBV7-9	TRBJ1-3	TGTGCCAGCAGCTCTCAAGGAGACACCATATATTTT	CASSSQGDTIYF
NA	NA	TRBV10-2	TRBJ2-7	TGCGCCAGCAGTGACAGGGACCCCTACGAGCAGTACTTC	CASSDRDPYEQYF
NA	NA	TRBV6-4	TRBJ2-2	TGTGCCAGCAGTGAAGGGGTCACCGGGGAGCTGTTTTTT	CASSEGVTGELFF
NA	TRBD1	TRBV7-8	TRBJ2-5	TGTGCCAGCAGCCCGACAGGGGCCCGAGAGACCCAGTACTTC	CASSPTGARETQYF
NA	TRBD1	TRBV4-3	TRBJ1-5	TGCGCCAGCAGCCAAGATCCGGGACAGATCAATCAGCCCCAGCATTTT	CASSQDPGQINQPQHF
once	TRBD2	TRBV7-3	TRBJ2-3	TGTGCCAGCAGCTTTGGGACTAGCGGGGGGTCGGATACGCAGTATTTT	CASSFGTSGGSDTQYF
NA	NA	TRBV19	TRBJ2-3	TGTGCCAGTAGTATAACAGGGTGGACAGATACGCAGTATTTT	CASSITGWTDTQYF
NA	TRBD1	TRBV28	TRBJ2-5	TGTGCCAGCAATAGACAGGGATCAGTAAAGACCCAGTACTTC	CASNRQGSVKTQYF